Listed below are T cell receptor beta chains from one sample, sequenced in a study of technical replicates of blood from several donors. Clones were read by immunoSEQ multiplex PCR, and TCRdb kept only the in-frame ones, dropping some. Found here are about 89,000 clones, around 95% of them singletons; the top ten hold 0.2% to 0.25%. The sequencing input was T cells isolated from PBMCs. The receptors stem from a human donor in good health. Each CDR3 is given with its conserved first and last residue. The D gene is left open where the match is weak. Size tells how often a clone was seen (once, few, many) or the class of an expanded clone, and some rows leave it out.

j_call: TRBJ2-5; v_call: TRBV13; d_call: TRBD2; clone_size: -; cdr3_nt: TGTGCCAGCAGCAACAGCGGGACTAGCGGAGAGGCCCAGTACTTC; cdr3_aa: CASSNSGTSGEAQYF
j_call: TRBJ1-2; v_call: TRBV5-1; d_call: -; clone_size: -; cdr3_nt: TGCGCCAGCAGCGCCGGGGGGTCCTTCTATGGCTACACCTTC; cdr3_aa: CASSAGGSFYGYTF
j_call: TRBJ2-3; v_call: TRBV7-3; d_call: TRBD2; clone_size: once; cdr3_nt: TGTGCCAGCAGCTTATATAGCGGGGAATCAGATACGCAGTATTTT; cdr3_aa: CASSLYSGESDTQYF
j_call: TRBJ2-7; v_call: TRBV19; d_call: -; clone_size: -; cdr3_nt: TGTGCCAGTTCGACAGGCCAATTAGGGGAGCAGTACTTC; cdr3_aa: CASSTGQLGEQYF
j_call: TRBJ2-2; v_call: TRBV5-4; d_call: TRBD2; clone_size: -; cdr3_nt: TGTGCCAGCAGCTTGGGGCGGGGGGTCGGCACCGGGGAGCTGTTTTTT; cdr3_aa: CASSLGRGVGTGELFF
j_call: TRBJ1-2; v_call: TRBV5-8; d_call: -; clone_size: few; cdr3_nt: TGTGCCAGCAGCTTTTTCGACAGCGGCTACACCTTC; cdr3_aa: CASSFFDSGYTF
j_call: TRBJ2-1; v_call: TRBV5-1; d_call: TRBD2; clone_size: -; cdr3_nt: TGCGCCAGCAGCTTGGGTGCTAGCGGGAGGCTTAATGAGCAGTTCTTC; cdr3_aa: CASSLGASGRLNEQFF
j_call: TRBJ1-2; v_call: TRBV6-5; d_call: -; clone_size: -; cdr3_nt: TGTGCCAGCAGACAGGGTTACGGCTACACCTTC; cdr3_aa: CASRQGYGYTF
j_call: TRBJ2-7; v_call: TRBV2; d_call: TRBD2; clone_size: -; cdr3_nt: TGTGCCAGCAGTGGGACTAGCGGGGTTAACTCCTACGAGCAGTACTTC; cdr3_aa: CASSGTSGVNSYEQYF
j_call: TRBJ2-7; v_call: TRBV5-4; d_call: TRBD1; clone_size: -; cdr3_nt: TGTGCCAGCAGCAGGGGACAGGGGGCTGGGTACTACGAGCAGTACTTC; cdr3_aa: CASSRGQGAGYYEQYF
j_call: TRBJ1-2; v_call: TRBV15; d_call: -; clone_size: -; cdr3_nt: TGTGCCACCAGCAGAGGAGGTACAGGGTCTATGCCGGGCTACACCTTC; cdr3_aa: CATSRGGTGSMPGYTF
j_call: TRBJ2-2; v_call: TRBV11-3; d_call: -; clone_size: -; cdr3_nt: TGTGCCAGCAGCTTAGAAAAAGCCTTCGCGAACACCGGGGAGCTGTTTTTT; cdr3_aa: CASSLEKAFANTGELFF
j_call: TRBJ1-1; v_call: TRBV6-5; d_call: -; clone_size: -; cdr3_nt: TGTGCCAGCAGTTCCAAGGGGGAAGCTTTCTTT; cdr3_aa: CASSSKGEAFF
j_call: TRBJ1-2; v_call: TRBV19; d_call: TRBD1; clone_size: -; cdr3_nt: TGTGCCAGTAGTACGACAGGGGGCTTGTTAGGCTATGGCTACACCTTC; cdr3_aa: CASSTTGGLLGYGYTF
j_call: TRBJ2-5; v_call: TRBV4-2; d_call: TRBD2; clone_size: -; cdr3_nt: TGTGCCAGCAGCCAGAGGACTAGCGGGAGGTCGGAGGAGACCCAGTACTTC; cdr3_aa: CASSQRTSGRSEETQYF
j_call: TRBJ2-1; v_call: TRBV20-1; d_call: -; clone_size: once; cdr3_nt: TGCAGTGCCTCGAGGAACAATGAGCAGTTCTTC; cdr3_aa: CSASRNNEQFF
j_call: TRBJ2-3; v_call: TRBV7-9; d_call: -; clone_size: -; cdr3_nt: TGTGCCAGCAGCAAACTGGGCAGGGGAGGGGGAGATACGCAGTATTTT; cdr3_aa: CASSKLGRGGGDTQYF
j_call: TRBJ1-2; v_call: TRBV9; d_call: -; clone_size: -; cdr3_nt: TGTGCCAGCAGCTCCGGGGGGGGCGAGAACTATGGCTACACCTTC; cdr3_aa: CASSSGGGENYGYTF
j_call: TRBJ2-1; v_call: TRBV6-1; d_call: TRBD1; clone_size: -; cdr3_nt: TGTGCCAGCAGCGCGGGGGACAGGGTACCCAATGAGCAGTTCTTC; cdr3_aa: CASSAGDRVPNEQFF
j_call: TRBJ2-1; v_call: TRBV5-1; d_call: -; clone_size: few; cdr3_nt: TGCGCCAGCAGCCGATCTGACAGCTACTACAATGAGCAGTTCTTC; cdr3_aa: CASSRSDSYYNEQFF
j_call: TRBJ2-7; v_call: TRBV30; d_call: -; clone_size: -; cdr3_nt: TGTGCCTGGAGTCTGGGGCTCTCCTACGAGCAGTACTTC; cdr3_aa: CAWSLGLSYEQYF
j_call: TRBJ2-2; v_call: TRBV9; d_call: TRBD1; clone_size: -; cdr3_nt: TGTGCCAGTACACAGGGGGCGCGGGACACCGGGGAGCTGTTTTTT; cdr3_aa: CASTQGARDTGELFF
j_call: TRBJ2-1; v_call: TRBV29-1; d_call: -; clone_size: few; cdr3_nt: TGCAGCGTTGAGGTAAAGGGGAGGCCAAATGAGCAGTTCTTC; cdr3_aa: CSVEVKGRPNEQFF
j_call: TRBJ2-1; v_call: TRBV12-5; d_call: -; clone_size: -; cdr3_nt: TGTGCTAGTGGTTTGGTCCGCCCTGACAGGGGACTAGCATACAATGAGCAGTTCTTC; cdr3_aa: CASGLVRPDRGLAYNEQFF
j_call: TRBJ1-1; v_call: TRBV5-5; d_call: TRBD1; clone_size: -; cdr3_nt: TGTGCCAGCAGCTTGGAACAGGGGGGGATGAACACTGAAGCTTTCTTT; cdr3_aa: CASSLEQGGMNTEAFF
j_call: TRBJ2-7; v_call: TRBV7-6; d_call: -; clone_size: -; cdr3_nt: TGTGCCAGCAGCTTAGGTGGAGAACCCTACGAGCAGTACTTC; cdr3_aa: CASSLGGEPYEQYF
j_call: TRBJ1-5; v_call: TRBV6-1; d_call: -; clone_size: -; cdr3_nt: TGTGCCAGCTGCCCCGGGGAAAATCAGCCCCAGCATTTT; cdr3_aa: CASCPGENQPQHF
j_call: TRBJ2-2; v_call: TRBV7-3; d_call: -; clone_size: once; cdr3_nt: TGTGCCAGCAGCCTCAGGGAGGACGGGGAGCTGTTTTTT; cdr3_aa: CASSLREDGELFF
j_call: TRBJ2-5; v_call: TRBV10-3; d_call: TRBD2; clone_size: -; cdr3_nt: TGTGCCATCAGCTTGACTAGCGGGGATAAAGAGACCCAGTACTTC; cdr3_aa: CAISLTSGDKETQYF
j_call: TRBJ2-3; v_call: TRBV11-2; d_call: -; clone_size: -; cdr3_nt: TGTGCCAGCAGCTTAGATCAGGCTAAACCTAGCACAGATACGCAGTATTTT; cdr3_aa: CASSLDQAKPSTDTQYF
j_call: TRBJ2-3; v_call: TRBV4-1; d_call: TRBD2; clone_size: -; cdr3_nt: TGCGCCAGCAGCTCCGAGGGACTAGCGGGGATCACAGATACGCAGTATTTT; cdr3_aa: CASSSEGLAGITDTQYF
j_call: TRBJ1-2; v_call: TRBV25-1; d_call: -; clone_size: -; cdr3_nt: TGTGCCAGCAGTGAAGGAGTCTTTTATGGCTACACCTTC; cdr3_aa: CASSEGVFYGYTF
j_call: TRBJ2-1; v_call: TRBV6-4; d_call: -; clone_size: -; cdr3_nt: TGTGCCAGCAGTGACGTGGCGGGTTACAATGAGCAGTTCTTC; cdr3_aa: CASSDVAGYNEQFF
j_call: TRBJ2-5; v_call: TRBV5-1; d_call: -; clone_size: -; cdr3_nt: TGCGCCAGCAGCCTTACAGGGTTAGGGGAGACCCAGTACTTC; cdr3_aa: CASSLTGLGETQYF
j_call: TRBJ2-7; v_call: TRBV6-6; d_call: -; clone_size: once; cdr3_nt: TGTGCCAGCAGTTACGAGTTCTACGAGCAGTACTTC; cdr3_aa: CASSYEFYEQYF
j_call: TRBJ1-1; v_call: TRBV6-6; d_call: -; clone_size: -; cdr3_nt: TGTGCCAGCAGTCTCCCGGGAACAATGAACACTGAAGCTTTCTTT; cdr3_aa: CASSLPGTMNTEAFF
j_call: TRBJ1-5; v_call: TRBV7-2; d_call: TRBD1; clone_size: once; cdr3_nt: TGTGCCAGCAGCCTACTCCCCGGACAGGGGGGACATTTT; cdr3_aa: CASSLLPGQGGHF
j_call: TRBJ2-4; v_call: TRBV6-5; d_call: -; clone_size: -; cdr3_nt: TGTGCCAGCAGTTATCGGGACATTCAGTACTTC; cdr3_aa: CASSYRDIQYF
j_call: TRBJ2-4; v_call: TRBV5-1; d_call: -; clone_size: -; cdr3_nt: TGCGCCAGCAGCTTGGGACCTCTAGTATCCATCCAGGGCCCCTTAGCCAAAAACATTCAGTACTTC; cdr3_aa: CASSLGPLVSIQGPLAKNIQYF
j_call: TRBJ2-3; v_call: TRBV28; d_call: TRBD2; clone_size: -; cdr3_nt: TGTGCCAGCAGCCAACCTCGGGACTACTCCACAGATACGCAGTATTTT; cdr3_aa: CASSQPRDYSTDTQYF
j_call: TRBJ2-1; v_call: TRBV30; d_call: -; clone_size: -; cdr3_nt: TGTGCCTGGAGTGGGGCCCATGAGCAGTTCTTC; cdr3_aa: CAWSGAHEQFF
j_call: TRBJ2-3; v_call: TRBV9; d_call: -; clone_size: -; cdr3_nt: TGTGCCAGCAGCCCCAGGGCAGGGAGCACAGATACGCAGTATTTT; cdr3_aa: CASSPRAGSTDTQYF
j_call: TRBJ2-1; v_call: TRBV7-9; d_call: -; clone_size: -; cdr3_nt: TGTGCCAGCAGCCAAACGACCGCCAGGCGGGTCTCCAATGAGCAGTTCTTC; cdr3_aa: CASSQTTARRVSNEQFF
j_call: TRBJ2-3; v_call: TRBV7-8; d_call: -; clone_size: -; cdr3_nt: TGTGCCAGCACCCTAGGAGGGATACGCACAGATACGCAGTATTTT; cdr3_aa: CASTLGGIRTDTQYF
j_call: TRBJ2-5; v_call: TRBV2; d_call: -; clone_size: -; cdr3_nt: TGTGCCAGCAGGGTAAACATTGGAGAGACCCAGTACTTC; cdr3_aa: CASRVNIGETQYF
j_call: TRBJ2-5; v_call: TRBV11-2; d_call: TRBD2; clone_size: -; cdr3_nt: TGTGCCAGCAGCCAACTAGCGGGGCGAGGGGAGACCCAGTACTTC; cdr3_aa: CASSQLAGRGETQYF
j_call: TRBJ2-1; v_call: TRBV4-1; d_call: TRBD2; clone_size: -; cdr3_nt: TGCGCCAGCAGCAAGGAAAGTAGCGGGAGCTCCTACAATGAGCAGTTCTTC; cdr3_aa: CASSKESSGSSYNEQFF
j_call: TRBJ2-7; v_call: TRBV6-5; d_call: TRBD1; clone_size: -; cdr3_nt: TGTGCCAGCAGTTCGCCGGGACAGGGGGCGGATGAGCAGTACTTC; cdr3_aa: CASSSPGQGADEQYF
j_call: TRBJ2-5; v_call: TRBV27; d_call: -; clone_size: -; cdr3_nt: TGTGCCAGCAGTCGCGGGCCGTACCAAGAGACCCAGTACTTC; cdr3_aa: CASSRGPYQETQYF
j_call: TRBJ1-3; v_call: TRBV4-1; d_call: TRBD1; clone_size: -; cdr3_nt: TGCGCCAGCAGTCAACAGATCGGGACAGGGCTCTCCGGAAACACCATATATTTT; cdr3_aa: CASSQQIGTGLSGNTIYF
j_call: TRBJ2-1; v_call: TRBV11-3; d_call: TRBD2; clone_size: -; cdr3_nt: TGTGCCAGCAGCCTGGGACAGCCGGGACTAGCGGGGACTGAGCAGTTCTTC; cdr3_aa: CASSLGQPGLAGTEQFF
j_call: TRBJ2-3; v_call: TRBV5-4; d_call: TRBD1; clone_size: once; cdr3_nt: TGTGCCAGCAGCCCGAGGGACAGGGCAACAGATACGCAGTATTTT; cdr3_aa: CASSPRDRATDTQYF
j_call: TRBJ2-2; v_call: TRBV6-5; d_call: TRBD2; clone_size: -; cdr3_nt: TGTGCCAGCAGTTACAGACGGGGGGGCTACACCGGGGAGCTGTTTTTT; cdr3_aa: CASSYRRGGYTGELFF